This T cell receptor (beta chain) was captured in a study of cytomegalovirus exposure and HLA in healthy donors. Study context: There were 100 million to 130 million unique TCR beta sequences, drawn from about 180 million T cells, in an earlier analysis.

In germline, CDR1 is GTSNPN, CDR2 SVGIG (reference sequence). V dropped 2 bases and J dropped 7 bases, with 21 bases sitting between them. CDR3 length equals 15 residues. General study findings and limits: Analysis was carried out at a later point, and it linked a missense DCLRE1C variant to TCR beta V- and J-gene trimming. CMV serostatus stood as the only immune exposure information on hand. Earlier analysis looked at TCR beta V segments, and most were productive about 90% or about 30% of the time.

Amplification used 60 Vbeta primers and 13 Jbeta primers. Only in-frame clones appear in the TCRdb table, and some are missing; sequencing was by immunoSEQ multiplex PCR. This table holds approximately 160,000 clones, about three quarters found once. Concerning this clone itself: Its target is not known.

The sequencing input was PBMCs. The clonotype comes from a woman aged 40 to 50 in good health and CMV-seropositive. J is TRBJ2-7 and V is TRBV30; no clear D. Here the CDR3 DNA reads TGTGCCTGGAGTAGTGTAAATCTCTCTTTACGGGAGCAGTACTTC. Translating gives CAWSSVNLSLREQYF.